Below are 18 T cell receptor beta chains sequenced from a single sample in a study of blood T cell repertoires in COVID-19. Some clones are missing from TCRdb's copy, which holds only in-frame ones; the method was immunoSEQ multiplex PCR. The sample lists roughly 140,000 clones; 80% were seen once. Material: peripheral blood. The receptors were gathered from a man in his 60s with acute or convalescent COVID-19.

The chain is built from TRBV6-6 and TRBJ2-6, with D possibly matching TRBD2 (5 bases). This CDR3 comprises 15 residues. Germline V lookup: CDR1 MNHNY, CDR2 SVGAGI (reference sequence). V lost 4 bases and J 0 bases, leaving 7 bases between the germline ends. The CDR3 sequence: CASSSGSSGANVLTF. The CDR3 bases are TGTGCCAGCAGTTCGGGGAGCTCTGGGGCCAACGTCCTGACTTTC.

The chain is built from TRBV7-2 and TRBJ2-1, with 7 positions matching TRBD2. The germline CDR1 and CDR2 sequences are SGHTA and FQGNSA. The CDR3 has 16 amino acids. V lost 5 bases and J lost 4; bases outside the gene matches: 11. The DNA of the CDR3 is TGTGCCAGCAGCCCAGAGCAAGCGGGGTATTACAATGAGCAGTTCTTC. Its protein product is CASSPEQAGYYNEQFF.

The CDR3 reads CASSVGTVPSTDTQYF. In nucleotides, the CDR3 is TGTGCCAGCAGCGTAGGTACAGTACCTAGCACAGATACGCAGTATTTT. The V and J genes are TRBV9 and TRBJ2-3; no definite D call. Germline V lookup: CDR1 SGDLS, CDR2 YYNGEE. The CDR3 has 16 amino acids. Trimming removed 0 bases at V and 0 bases at J, with 11 bases between.

In this sample, this clone turned up once. The chain is built from TRBV6-2 or TRBV6-3 and TRBJ2-5; the D gene is possibly TRBD1 (5 bases). The CDR3 totals 18 residues. Germline lookup yields CDR1 MNHEY and CDR2 SVGEGT. V lost 4 bases, J lost 1 base, and 22 bases lay in between. CDR3 nucleotides: TGTGCCAGCAGTTTCAACCCCCGGACATTAGTGGGCCAAGAGACCCAGTACTTC. Encoded protein: CASSFNPRTLVGQETQYF.

The chain uses TRBV5-4 and TRBJ2-7, with D uncertain. CDR3 length: 14 amino acids. V was clipped by 5 bases and J by 6 bases, with 18 bases between them. Germline loops: CDR1 SGHNT, CDR2 YYREEE (reference sequence). The CDR3 loop reads CASSEELSLREQYF. In nucleotides, the CDR3 is TGTGCCAGCAGTGAGGAACTATCCCTTCGCGAGCAGTACTTC.

The chain links TRBV5-1 to TRBJ1-6; D might be TRBD1 (6 bases). Trimming cost V 7 bases and J 7 bases, with 12 bases left between them. The CDR3 length is 13 residues. Germline lookup yields CDR1 SGHRS and CDR2 YFSETQ. DNA of the CDR3: TGCGCCAGCGGACAGACCCTAAATTCACCCCTCCACTTT. Protein sequence: CASGQTLNSPLHF.

The chain employs TRBV5-1 and TRBJ1-1; a weak D match, TRBD1 (5 bases). Germline CDR1 reads SGHRS; CDR2 reads YFSETQ. CDR3 length: 15 residues. V lost 0 bases and J lost 3, with 12 bases in between. The CDR3 protein is CASSLVGQGYTEAFF. Written as DNA, the CDR3 is TGCGCCAGCAGCTTGGTGGGGCAGGGTTACACTGAAGCTTTCTTT.

V gene TRBV7-9 combines with J gene TRBJ1-2; D is unresolved. CDR1 is SEHNR and CDR2 is FQNEAQ in the germline V gene (reference sequence). The CDR3 runs to 14 residues. Trimming cost V 0 bases and J 8 bases, with 13 bases left between them. CDR3 region: CASSLASVPLGYTF. In nucleotides, the CDR3 is TGTGCCAGCAGCTTAGCCTCGGTCCCCTTAGGCTACACCTTC.

The V gene is TRBV9, the J gene TRBJ1-2; D may be TRBD1 (5 bases). Trimming removed 3 bases at V and 3 bases at J, with 15 bases between. The CDR3 loop spans 15 amino acids. The germline V gene has CDR1 SGDLS and CDR2 YYNGEE. CDR3 amino acids: CASSATAQGDYGYTF. CDR3 sequence (DNA): TGTGCCAGCAGCGCTACCGCCCAGGGCGACTATGGCTACACCTTC.

CDR3 region: CASRQGATGELFF. The CDR3 nucleotides read TGTGCCAGCAGACAGGGAGCCACCGGGGAGCTGTTTTTT. The rearrangement joins TRBV6-6 to TRBJ2-2; possible D gene TRBD1, 6 bases. The V and J ends lost 6 bases and 4 bases respectively, with 9 bases between them. CDR3 length: 13 residues. Germline V lookup: CDR1 MNHNY, CDR2 SVGAGI (reference sequence).

As for this clone: Additional DNA sequences in this sample encode the identical CDR3. The J gene is TRBJ1-6, the V gene TRBV5-1; TRBD1 matches 12 bases. J was trimmed by 9 bases and V by 4 bases; bases with no gene match: 2. Germline CDR1 SGHRS, CDR2 YFSETQ. This CDR3 has 14 amino acids. CDR3 amino acids: CASSAGQGASPLHF. CDR3 DNA sequence: TGCGCCAGCAGCGCGGGACAGGGGGCTTCACCCCTCCACTTT.

The genes are TRBV4-1 and TRBJ2-2; D not certain. The CDR3 length is 15 residues. Germline CDR1 reads MGHRA; CDR2 reads YSYEKL. Trimming took off 3 bases at V and 0 bases at J, with 8 bases between the two ends. CDR3 sequence reads: CASSHNNANTGELFF. The CDR3 DNA reads TGCGCCAGCAGCCATAACAACGCGAACACCGGGGAGCTGTTTTTT.

This sequence joins TRBV19 and TRBJ2-5; 7 bases line up with TRBD1. V gave up 3 bases and J gave up 5 bases; unmatched junction bases: 12. CDR1 is LNHDA, CDR2 SQIVND, per germline (reference sequence). The CDR3 extends over 16 amino acids. CDR3 in amino acids: CASSMGYRGSRETQYF. The CDR3 bases are TGTGCCAGTAGTATGGGTTACAGGGGATCACGGGAGACCCAGTACTTC.

This clone was recorded only once. The V and J genes are TRBV19 and TRBJ1-2; a weak D match, TRBD1 (5 bases). Trimming removed 5 bases at V and 2 bases at J, with 12 bases between. Germline V gives CDR1 LNHDA, CDR2 SQIVND (reference sequence). The CDR3 contains 14 residues. The CDR3 here is CASSPNGGNYGYTF. As DNA, the CDR3 is TGTGCCAGTAGTCCCAACGGGGGGAACTATGGCTACACCTTC.

The chain links TRBV2 to TRBJ2-7; 9 bases are shared with TRBD1. V was clipped by 3 bases and J by 6 bases; unmatched bases: 6. The CDR3 runs to 14 residues. The germline V gene encodes CDR1 SNHLY and CDR2 FYNNEI. CDR3 sequence reads: CASSDRTGEAEQYF. The CDR3 coding sequence is TGTGCCAGCAGTGACCGGACAGGGGAGGCCGAGCAGTACTTC.

The chain employs TRBV29-1 and TRBJ2-7; TRBD1 matches 7 bases. Germline CDR1 reads SQVTM; CDR2 reads ANQGSEA. This CDR3 has 13 amino acids. Trimming cost V 4 bases and J 3 bases; bases outside gene matches: 6. In nucleotides, the CDR3 is TGCAGCGTTGTCGGACAGGTCTACTACGAGCAGTACTTC. It specifies CSVVGQVYYEQYF.

As for this clone: Other DNA sequences in this specimen translate into the identical CDR3. The chain recombines TRBV11-2 with TRBJ2-5; 9 bases are shared with TRBD2. Losses at the gene ends were 5 bases for V and 5 bases for J; bases not matched to a gene: 6. Germline CDR1 and CDR2: SGHAT and FQNNGV. CDR3 size: 14 residues. CDR3 amino acids: CASSLSGGRETQYF. The CDR3 nucleotides are TGTGCCAGCAGCCTTAGCGGGGGAAGGGAGACCCAGTACTTC. Full variable domain (missing parts from reference TRBV11-2 and TRBJ2-5): EAGVAQSPRYKIIEKRQSVAFWCNPISGHATLYWYQQILGQGPKLLIQFQNNGVVDDSQLPKDRFSAERLKGVDSTLKIQPAKLEDSAVYLCASSLSGGRETQYFGPGTRLLVL.

This sequence joins TRBV30 and TRBJ2-7; 9 nucleotides agree with TRBD1. Trimming took 5 bases from V and 6 from J; bases not matched to a gene: 8. The CDR3 is made up of 13 amino acids. Germline CDR1 reads GTSNPN; CDR2 reads SVGIG (reference sequence). The CDR3, as DNA: TGTGCCTGGTATCCGGGACAGGGTGCCGAGCAGTACTTC. Its translation: CAWYPGQGAEQYF.